These 29 T cell receptor beta chains originate from one sample sequenced in a study of T cell changes during pregnancy in multiple sclerosis. TCRdb's copy holds only in-frame clones and misses some; the assay was immunoSEQ multiplex PCR. Altogether fewer than 60,000 clones are present, around 92% being singletons, with the ten largest covering approximately 1.1%. Specimen: peripheral blood, collected after pregnancy. The receptors come from a female donor in good health, enrolled as a control in a pregnancy study.

The chain has TRBV9 and TRBJ1-2; D call uncertain. CDR3 length: 14 amino acids. CDR1 and CDR2 from the germline V gene are SGDLS and YYNGEE. V was shortened by 0 bases and J by 6 bases, with 12 bases between the two germline ends. CDR3 sequence reads: CASSVASGSDGYTF. CDR3 in DNA: TGTGCCAGCAGCGTAGCTTCCGGGTCGGATGGCTACACCTTC. The full variable domain, in which reference TRBV9 and TRBJ1-2 provide the parts outside the CDR3, is DSGVTQTPKHLITATGQRVTLRCSPRSGDLSVYWYQQSLDQGLQFLIQYYNGEERAKGNILERFSAQQFPDLHSELNLSSLELGDSALYFCASSVASGSDGYTFGSGTRLTVV.

This sequence joins TRBV6-1 and TRBJ1-1; D perhaps matches TRBD1 (5 bases). V was pared by 2 bases and J by 5 bases, with 15 bases between. The CDR3 has 15 residues. Germline V gene sequence: CDR1 MNHNS, CDR2 SASEGT. CDR3 loop: CASSEWGVGRTEAFF. CDR3 in DNA: TGTGCCAGCAGTGAATGGGGGGTAGGTAGAACTGAAGCTTTCTTT.

The V and J genes are TRBV2 and TRBJ2-7, with TRBD2 matching 11 bases. The junction had 8 bases not matched to a gene; V was cut back by 8 bases and J by 5 bases. The CDR3 consists of 14 residues. CDR1 is SNHLY and CDR2 is FYNNEI in the germline V gene. CDR3 bases: TGTGCCAGCGGCCTGGAGACTAGCGGGAACGAGCAGTACTTC. The encoded protein is CASGLETSGNEQYF.

The V and J genes are TRBV4-1 and TRBJ2-7; no reliable D call. Germline V gives CDR1 MGHRA, CDR2 YSYEKL. Between the trimmed V and J ends, which lost 1 base and 7 bases, there was a span of 11 bases. This CDR3 has 13 amino acids. CDR3 bases: TGCGCCAGCAGCCAAGTGGTGGGCACAGAGCAGTACTTC. Amino acid sequence: CASSQVVGTEQYF.

The rearrangement links TRBV5-5 to TRBJ2-1; TRBD2 matches 7 bases. Losses at the gene ends were 1 base for V and 9 bases for J; bases not matched to a gene: 10. CDR1 SGHKS and CDR2 YYEKEE come from the germline V gene (reference sequence). The CDR3 has 15 amino acids. DNA of the CDR3: TGTGCCAGCAGCTTGTTTAGCGGCGGGAGAGTTGAGCAGTTCTTC. It encodes CASSLFSGGRVEQFF.

J is TRBJ1-4 and V is TRBV5-1, with 7 bases fitting TRBD1. The CDR3 loop spans 15 amino acids. The junction had 8 bases not matched to a gene; V was cut back by 4 bases and J by 5 bases. Germline assignment: CDR1 SGHRS and CDR2 YFSETQ. CDR3 nucleotides: TGCGCCAGCAGCCTTAGGGACAGTCACAATGAAAAACTGTTTTTT. Translated, it gives CASSLRDSHNEKLFF.

The rearrangement links TRBV4-1 to TRBJ1-6; a weak D match, TRBD1 (6 bases). Trimming took 3 bases from V and 9 from J, leaving 18 bases between them. The CDR3 consists of 16 residues. Germline values: CDR1 MGHRA, CDR2 YSYEKL. The CDR3 loop is CASSQALGGRLSPLHF. CDR3 DNA: TGCGCCAGCAGCCAGGCCTTAGGGGGTAGGCTTTCACCCCTCCACTTT.

This clone showed up just once. The chain employs TRBV6-1 and TRBJ1-1; D is possibly TRBD1 (5 bases). This CDR3 comprises 15 residues. In germline, CDR1 is MNHNS, CDR2 SASEGT. Trimming stripped 7 bases from V and 3 bases from J, with 18 bases between. As DNA, the CDR3 is TGTGCCAGCATCGATGTACGGCAGGGCGACACTGAAGCTTTCTTT. Translation: CASIDVRQGDTEAFF.

CDR3 region: CASSGKRTGAQETQYF. DNA of the CDR3: TGTGCCAGCAGTGGAAAGAGGACAGGTGCGCAAGAGACCCAGTACTTC. The V and J genes are TRBV6-1 and TRBJ2-5; 7 bases match TRBD1. The trim removed 4 bases at V and 2 bases at J, leaving 10 bases unmatched. The CDR3 extends over 16 amino acids. Germline V gene data show CDR1 as MNHNS and CDR2 as SASEGT.

This sequence joins TRBV29-1 and TRBJ2-7; D might be TRBD2 (5 bases). Germline lookup yields CDR1 SQVTM and CDR2 ANQGSEA. The CDR3 contains 12 residues. V was cut by 1 base and J by 6 bases, with 10 bases left in between. CDR3 amino acids: CSVEGLGSEQYF. The CDR3 DNA reads as TGCAGCGTTGAAGGGTTAGGGAGCGAGCAGTACTTC.

The genes are TRBV18 and TRBJ1-1; D remains unclear. With 1 base removed from V and 8 bases from J, the gap between germline ends came to 11 bases. The CDR3 extends over 13 amino acids. The germline V gene has CDR1 KGHSH and CDR2 LQKENI. CDR3: CASSPRDGGEAFF. DNA for the CDR3: TGTGCCAGCTCACCACGCGACGGAGGAGAAGCTTTCTTT.

The chain is built from TRBV27 and TRBJ2-7; D might be TRBD2 (6 bases). This CDR3 spans 17 amino acids. Trimming shortened V by 5 bases and J by 7 bases, and 27 bases separated the two germline ends. In germline, CDR1 is MNHEY, CDR2 SMNVEV (reference sequence). The CDR3 sequence is CASSPGFQRALTREQYF. The CDR3 nucleotides are TGTGCCAGCAGTCCAGGGTTCCAGCGGGCGCTGACTCGGGAGCAGTACTTC.

The rearrangement uses TRBV5-4 and TRBJ2-7; 10 bases agree with TRBD2. The germline CDR1 and CDR2 sequences are SGHNT and YYREEE (reference sequence). Germline trimming cut 1 base from V and 4 bases from J; bases unmatched to any gene: 20. The CDR3 is 20 residues long. Here the CDR3 reads CASSLNLSPLAGAGPYEQYF. CDR3 in DNA: TGTGCCAGCAGCTTGAATTTAAGCCCTCTAGCGGGAGCGGGCCCATACGAGCAGTACTTC.

J is TRBJ1-1 and V is TRBV7-2; D gene unclear. The germline V gene encodes CDR1 SGHTA and CDR2 FQGNSA. CDR3 length: 15 residues. Trimming removed 5 bases at V and 0 bases at J, with 13 bases between. The CDR3 spells CASSLVGRVNTEAFF. CDR3 sequence (DNA): TGTGCCAGCAGCCTCGTCGGCCGGGTGAACACTGAAGCTTTCTTT.

The rearrangement joins TRBV5-1 to TRBJ1-5; D unresolved. With 4 bases removed from V and 3 bases from J, the gap between germline ends came to 8 bases. CDR1 is SGHRS, CDR2 YFSETQ, per germline. The CDR3 spans 13 residues. CDR3 sequence (DNA): TGCGCCAGCAGCGATGGGCCCAATCAGCCCCAGCATTTT. Translation gives CASSDGPNQPQHF.

The gene calls are TRBV19 and TRBJ1-2; no definite D call. Trimming took 7 bases from V and 2 from J, leaving 14 bases between them. CDR3 length: 14 residues. Germline CDR1 reads LNHDA; CDR2 reads SQIVND (reference sequence). Here the CDR3 DNA reads TGTGCCAGTACCTTCTCCTTGGAGAACTATGGCTACACCTTC. As protein: CASTFSLENYGYTF.

The chain uses TRBV6-1 and TRBJ2-7; TRBD1 matches at 11 bases. The germline V gene has CDR1 MNHNS and CDR2 SASEGT. The CDR3 extends over 15 amino acids. The V gene end was trimmed by 6 bases and the J gene end by 4 bases; junction bases not matched to a gene: 8. This chain's CDR3 is CASRQGQGAPYEQYF. The CDR3 DNA reads TGTGCCAGCAGGCAAGGACAGGGGGCCCCTTACGAGCAGTACTTC.

The V and J genes are TRBV19 and TRBJ2-7, with TRBD1 as a possible D gene (6 bases). V gave up 3 bases and J gave up 2 bases, with 11 bases separating them. In germline, CDR1 is LNHDA, CDR2 SQIVND (reference sequence). The CDR3 totals 14 residues. This CDR3 is CASSIQAGAYEQYF. The CDR3 DNA reads as TGTGCCAGTAGTATCCAAGCAGGGGCCTACGAGCAGTACTTC.

This rearrangement joins TRBV10-3 to TRBJ2-4; 9 nucleotides agree with TRBD2. The CDR3 is made up of 15 amino acids. V lost 3 bases, J lost 6 bases, and 6 bases stayed unmatched. Germline CDR1 ENHRY, CDR2 SYGVKD. The CDR3 is CAISDSGGGINIQYF. Here the CDR3 DNA reads TGTGCCATCAGTGATAGCGGGGGCGGCATAAACATTCAGTACTTC.

V usage is TRBV19 and J usage is TRBJ1-1, with TRBD1 as a possible D gene (6 bases). Between the trimmed V and J ends, which lost 1 base and 4 bases, there was a span of 13 bases. The CDR3 totals 15 residues. The V gene's germline CDR1 is LNHDA and CDR2 SQIVND (reference sequence). The DNA for the CDR3 is TGTGCCAGTAGTATAGGAGACAGGCGGGTCACTGAAGCTTTCTTT. This encodes CASSIGDRRVTEAFF.

This clone was recorded only once. V is TRBV30 and J is TRBJ2-7, with 11 nucleotides matching TRBD1. This CDR3 contains 14 residues. CDR1 is GTSNPN, CDR2 SVGIG, per germline (reference sequence). V dropped 8 bases and J dropped 7; count of bases not matched to a gene: 13. The CDR3 bases are TGTGCCAGGACCACCGGACAGGGGGCTAGAGAGCAGTACTTC. Translated: CARTTGQGAREQYF. Filled out from reference TRBV30 and TRBJ2-7, the complete variable domain reads SQTIHQWPATLVQPVGSPLSLECTVEGTSNPNLYWYRQAAGRGLQLLFYSVGIGQISSEVPQNLSASRPQDRQFILSSKKLLLSDSGFYLCARTTGQGAREQYFGPGTRLTVT.

The rearrangement uses TRBV5-1 and TRBJ2-1; TRBD1 matches at 7 bases. Per the germline V gene, CDR1 is SGHRS and CDR2 is YFSETQ. V shed 6 bases, J shed 1 base, and the junction held 4 bases outside the gene matches. The CDR3 runs 14 residues. DNA of the CDR3: TGCGCCAGCAACCCGGGACAGTCCTACAATGAGCAGTTCTTC. Residues: CASNPGQSYNEQFF.

The rearrangement joins TRBV6-6 to TRBJ1-2; TRBD1 agrees at 7 bases. CDR3 length: 13 residues. The V segment lost 5 bases and the J segment 4 bases; nucleotides outside the gene matches: 4. CDR1 and CDR2 (germline): MNHNY, SVGAGI (reference sequence). For the CDR3, the DNA is TGTGCCAGCAGTCCGGGACAGACCTATGGCTACACCTTC. It is translated as CASSPGQTYGYTF.

The gene calls are TRBV28 and TRBJ1-5, with unresolved D. This CDR3 comprises 16 residues. V was clipped by 4 bases and J by 0 bases, with 13 bases between them. Germline V gene sequence: CDR1 MDHEN, CDR2 SYDVKM. The CDR3 loop reads CASSSGLFYSNQPQHF. CDR3 bases: TGTGCCAGCAGTTCGGGTCTATTCTATAGCAATCAGCCCCAGCATTTT.

CDR3 in amino acids: CASSPQGPSKLYQPQHF. CDR3 sequence (DNA): TGTGCCAGTAGTCCCCAGGGGCCATCGAAACTTTATCAGCCCCAGCATTTT. This chain uses TRBV19 with TRBJ1-5; a weak D match, TRBD1 (6 bases). Germline V gene lookup returns CDR1 LNHDA and CDR2 SQIVND (reference sequence). With 5 bases removed from V and 5 bases from J, the gap between germline ends came to 22 bases. CDR3 length: 17 amino acids.

This clone appeared a single time. The J gene is TRBJ2-7, the V gene TRBV19, with D perhaps matching TRBD2 (6 bases). Germline CDR1 reads LNHDA; CDR2 reads SQIVND (reference sequence). This CDR3 contains 15 residues. V lost 10 bases and J 4 bases, leaving 23 bases between the germline ends. As DNA, the CDR3 is TGTGCCAACAACGGAGTGGGGGAGGTCTCGTACGAGCAGTACTTC. As protein: CANNGVGEVSYEQYF.

V and J are TRBV6-5 and TRBJ1-1; D remains ambiguous. Between the trimmed V and J ends, which lost 0 bases and 7 bases, there was a span of 9 bases. From germline, CDR1 is MNHEY and CDR2 SVGAGI. The length of the CDR3 is 13 residues. The CDR3 nucleotides read TGTGCCAGCAGTTACTCACGGCAGGTTGAAGCTTTCTTT. Translating it yields CASSYSRQVEAFF.

This chain links TRBV5-1 with TRBJ2-5; 10 nucleotides align to TRBD1. J was trimmed by 5 bases and V by 0 bases; bases with no gene match: 4. The CDR3 has 15 residues. From germline, CDR1 is SGHRS and CDR2 YFSETQ. The CDR3 reads CASSLAGTGDETQYF. In DNA, the CDR3 is TGCGCCAGCAGCTTGGCCGGGACAGGGGATGAGACCCAGTACTTC.

The sample holds a few counts of this clone. V usage is TRBV11-2 and J usage is TRBJ1-3; possible D gene TRBD1, 5 bases. CDR1 and CDR2 (germline): SGHAT, FQNNGV. The V end was cut by 1 base, the J end by 0 bases, with 7 bases between. The CDR3 runs 15 residues. The CDR3 coding sequence is TGTGCCAGCAGCTTAGCCGGGGGCTCTGGAAACACCATATATTTT. It specifies CASSLAGGSGNTIYF.